These 10 T cell receptor beta chains were sequenced from one sample in a study of cytomegalovirus exposure and HLA in healthy donors. Primers: 60 Vbeta forward and 13 Jbeta reverse. Profiled with immunoSEQ multiplex PCR; TCRdb holds only in-frame clones, not every one. The data show approximately 50,000 clones, with about 83% seen just once and roughly 4.5% held by the top ten. Material: PBMCs. The receptors originated from a man aged 25-45 years in good health and CMV-seronegative.

This clone was detected a few times. The genes are TRBV6-5 and TRBJ2-7; 13 bases line up with TRBD2. Germline CDR1 MNHEY, CDR2 SVGAGI. This CDR3 region has 15 residues. J lost 5 bases, V lost 6 bases, and 7 bases had no gene match. The CDR3 sequence is CASSQTSGGVNEQYF. CDR3 DNA sequence: TGTGCCAGCAGCCAAACTAGCGGGGGGGTTAACGAGCAGTACTTC.

The J gene is TRBJ2-5, the V gene TRBV6-6; no clear D gene. The end of the DNA is better explained by TRBJ2-7, so the J call may be wrong. CDR1 MNHNY and CDR2 SVGAGI come from the germline V gene (reference sequence). The CDR3 contains 11 residues. The CDR3 region has the DNA TGTGCCAGCAGCCCCGCTGTCGAGCAGTACTTC. Amino acids: CASSPAVEQYF.

The chain combines TRBV6-1 with TRBJ1-2; no clear D. The V gene lost 0 bases and the J gene lost 8 bases, with 22 bases spanning the gap. The CDR3 extends over 17 amino acids. Looked up from germline, CDR1 is MNHNS and CDR2 is SASEGT. The CDR3 nucleotides read TGTGCCAGCAGTGAAGCGGGAGGTTTGGCTCTCCGGGAAGGCTACACCTTC. Translated: CASSEAGGLALREGYTF.

The chain couples TRBV7-6 to TRBJ1-1, with 10 bases matching TRBD1. Per germline, CDR1 SGHVS and CDR2 FNYEAQ. The CDR3 is 13 residues long. With V trimmed by 5 bases and J by 10 bases, 7 bases remained unmatched. DNA of the CDR3: TGTGCCAGCAGCACCCGACAGGGGGCCACAGCTTTCTTT. Translation gives CASSTRQGATAFF.

A few counts support this clone. V usage is TRBV5-6 and J usage is TRBJ1-2; 7 bases are shared with TRBD1. This CDR3 has 13 residues. Germline V gene data show CDR1 as SGHDT and CDR2 as YYEEEE. V dropped 2 bases and J dropped 7; count of bases not matched to a gene: 5. CDR3 residues: CASSLEGAGGYTF. Here the CDR3 DNA reads TGTGCCAGCAGCTTAGAGGGGGCGGGTGGCTACACCTTC.

The chain uses TRBV6-6 and TRBJ1-2, with D tentatively TRBD1 (5 bases). The length of the CDR3 is 14 residues. Trimming cost V 2 bases and J 7 bases, with 14 bases left between them. Per germline, CDR1 MNHNY and CDR2 SVGAGI (reference sequence). The CDR3 DNA sequence: TGTGCCAGCAGTTACGGGGAGGGGTCCAGTGGCTACACCTTC. This codes for CASSYGEGSSGYTF.

This chain connects TRBV5-6 to TRBJ1-6, with a tentative D call TRBD1 (5 bases). The CDR3 is 17 residues long. V gave up 4 bases and J gave up 0 bases, with 14 bases separating them. The germline V gene encodes CDR1 SGHDT and CDR2 YYEEEE. CDR3 sequence: CASSGGRFNSYNSPLHF. CDR3 coding DNA: TGTGCCAGCAGCGGGGGGAGGTTCAACTCCTATAATTCACCCCTCCACTTT.

The J gene is TRBJ2-7, the V gene TRBV5-6; TRBD2 is a possible D gene (7 bases). The CDR3 extends over 14 amino acids. CDR1 is SGHDT, CDR2 YYEEEE, per germline. V dropped 0 bases and J dropped 3 bases, with 10 bases sitting between them. CDR3 nucleotide sequence: TGTGCCAGCAGCTTGGGAGGGGGGGGCTACGAGCAGTACTTC. Amino acids: CASSLGGGGYEQYF. The full variable domain, completed using reference TRBV5-6 and TRBJ2-7, is DAGVTQSPTHLIKTRGQQVTLRCSPKSGHDTVSWYQQALGQGPQFIFQYYEEEERQRGNFPDRFSGHQFPNYSSELNVNALLLGDSALYLCASSLGGGGYEQYFGPGTRLTVT.

This clone was counted only a few times. The chain has TRBV7-6 and TRBJ1-3, with TRBD1 identical over 7 bases. The germline V gene has CDR1 SGHVS and CDR2 FNYEAQ. V lost 1 base and J lost 3; bases outside the gene matches: 3. This CDR3 has 15 residues. The CDR3 DNA follows: TGTGCCAGCAGCTTAGTGCAGGGGGGTGGAAACACCATATATTTT. As protein: CASSLVQGGGNTIYF.

Concerning this clone itself: A read error may produce the germline difference seen at one junction end. The chain is built from TRBV5-1 and TRBJ2-7, with a weak D call TRBD1 (5 bases). The CDR3 runs 13 residues. Germline V lookup: CDR1 SGHRS, CDR2 YFSETQ. The CDR3 nucleotides read TGCGCCAGCAGCTCGACAGCTTCATACGAGCGGTACTTC. This codes for CASSSTASYERYF.